Shown below are 21 T cell receptor beta chains from a single sample sequenced in a study of cytomegalovirus exposure and HLA in healthy donors. 13 Jbeta primers and 60 Vbeta primers were used for the PCR. Libraries were prepared by immunoSEQ multiplex PCR; TCRdb keeps only in-frame clonotypes and omits some of them. The sample includes fewer than 120,000 clones, 60% to 85% of them seen just once. Sequenced: PBMCs. The receptors come from a woman aged 60 to 75 in good health and CMV-seropositive.

There are a few counts of this clone. The V and J genes are TRBV9 and TRBJ2-1, with TRBD1 identical over 8 bases. V gave up 3 bases and J gave up 4 bases; unmatched junction bases: 12. CDR3 size: 17 residues. Germline lookup yields CDR1 SGDLS and CDR2 YYNGEE. CDR3 nucleotide sequence: TGTGCCAGCAGCGGCACCCCCCGGGACAGGAGATACAATGAGCAGTTCTTC. It yields the protein CASSGTPRDRRYNEQFF.

This clone was picked up a small number of times. This chain uses TRBV18 with TRBJ1-1; a weak D match, TRBD1 (5 bases). Germline-derived CDR1 and CDR2 are KGHSH and LQKENI. This CDR3 has 15 amino acids. The V end lost 2 bases, the J end lost 1 base, and 11 bases lay between the germline ends. CDR3 nucleotide sequence: TGTGCCAGCTCACCATCCTCGACAGCGAACACTGAAGCTTTCTTT. Translation gives CASSPSSTANTEAFF.

The rearrangement uses TRBV28 and TRBJ1-5, with D perhaps matching TRBD1 (6 bases). CDR3 length equals 14 residues. Looked up from germline, CDR1 is MDHEN and CDR2 is SYDVKM. V gave up 4 bases and J gave up 2 bases, with 9 bases separating them. Here the CDR3 reads CASSSYRGNQPQHF. CDR3 sequence (DNA): TGTGCCAGCAGTTCTTACAGGGGCAATCAGCCCCAGCATTTT.

The chain uses TRBV27 and TRBJ2-7; 8 nucleotides agree with TRBD1. V was clipped by 3 bases and J by 2 bases; unmatched bases: 9. The CDR3 totals 16 residues. Looked up from germline, CDR1 is MNHEY and CDR2 is SMNVEV (reference sequence). CDR3 loop: CASSFSRGTGTYEQYF. The CDR3 nucleotides are TGTGCCAGCAGTTTCTCCCGCGGGACAGGAACCTACGAGCAGTACTTC.

This clone turned up a few times. This sequence joins TRBV27 and TRBJ2-7; D gene ambiguous. The CDR3 has 11 amino acids. V lost 6 bases and J lost 1, with 4 bases in between. CDR1 MNHEY and CDR2 SMNVEV come from the germline V gene (reference sequence). DNA for the CDR3: TGTGCCAGCAGCCGGTCCTACGAGCAGTACTTC. It codes for CASSRSYEQYF.

This rearrangement joins TRBV11-2 to TRBJ2-1; 10 bases are shared with TRBD2. J lost 4 bases, V lost 6 bases, and 6 bases had no gene match. Germline CDR1 is SGHAT and CDR2 is FQNNGV. CDR3 length equals 15 residues. DNA for the CDR3: TGTGCCAGCAGTACGTCTAGCGGGAGTTACAATGAGCAGTTCTTC. Amino acids: CASSTSSGSYNEQFF.

Worth noting for this clone: Additional DNA sequences in this sample encode the identical CDR3. The chain links TRBV5-1 to TRBJ2-7; 9 positions match TRBD1. The germline CDR1 and CDR2 sequences are SGHRS and YFSETQ. The CDR3 has 13 amino acids. The V gene end was trimmed by 4 bases and the J gene end by 5 bases; junction bases not matched to a gene: 4. This CDR3 is CASSLGQGDEQYF. In DNA form, the CDR3 reads TGCGCCAGCAGCCTGGGACAGGGCGACGAGCAGTACTTC.

This clone was detected only a few times. The chain uses TRBV5-1 and TRBJ2-7; D is unresolved. Germline lookup yields CDR1 SGHRS and CDR2 YFSETQ. The CDR3 loop spans 13 amino acids. Trimming removed 9 bases from V and 3 bases from J, with 16 bases in between. CDR3 sequence: CATEECLNYEQYF. In nucleotides, the CDR3 is TGCGCCACTGAGGAGTGCTTAAACTACGAGCAGTACTTC.

The CDR3 sequence is CATSRGGQIQGSPLHF. CDR3 nucleotide sequence: TGTGCCACCAGCAGAGGCGGACAGATCCAAGGGTCACCCCTCCACTTT. The rearrangement uses TRBV15 and TRBJ1-6, with D perhaps matching TRBD1 (6 bases). This CDR3 contains 16 residues. Germline CDR1 LNHNV, CDR2 YYDKDF (reference sequence). Trimming stripped 1 base from V and 10 bases from J, with 17 bases between. The full variable domain, rest sourced from reference TRBV15 and TRBJ1-6, is DAMVIQNPRYQVTQFGKPVTLSCSQTLNHNVMYWYQQKSSQAPKLLFHYYDKDFNNEADTPDNFQSRRPNTSFCFLDIRSPGLGDTAMYLCATSRGGQIQGSPLHFGNGTRLTVT.

This rearrangement joins TRBV6-5 to TRBJ2-7; TRBD2 is a possible D gene (5 bases). Germline values: CDR1 MNHEY, CDR2 SVGAGI. This CDR3 region has 15 residues. The V gene lost 6 bases and the J gene lost 4 bases, with 19 bases spanning the gap. The CDR3 DNA follows: TGTGCCAGCAGACCCTTAGTAGGGAGCCAGTACGAGCAGTACTTC. It translates to CASRPLVGSQYEQYF.

This chain joins TRBV4-1 and TRBJ2-1; 7 nucleotides agree with TRBD2. V lost 0 bases, J lost 7 bases, and 9 bases stayed unmatched. CDR3 size: 16 residues. Germline V gene lookup returns CDR1 MGHRA and CDR2 YSYEKL. CDR3 sequence: CASSQDLGEGSNEQFF. Here the CDR3 DNA reads TGCGCCAGCAGCCAAGATTTGGGGGAGGGCTCGAATGAGCAGTTCTTC.

The chain has TRBV4-2 and TRBJ1-1, with 9 bases matching TRBD1. Unmatched junction bases numbered 4, after V lost 1 base and J lost 4 bases. The CDR3 runs to 15 residues. Per the germline V gene, CDR1 is LGHNA and CDR2 is YNFKEQ. The CDR3 nucleotides read TGTGCCAGCAGCCAAGGGACAGGGGCTTCCACTGAAGCTTTCTTT. Encoded protein: CASSQGTGASTEAFF.

V and J are TRBV21-1 and TRBJ1-1; TRBD1, the D gene given by the table, was not confirmed from the DNA. TRBV21-1 constitutes a pseudogene. The CDR3 loop spans 14 amino acids. CDR3 coding DNA: TGTGCCAGCAGCAACCAGGGGCTGGGCACTGAAGCTTTCTTT. Translation: CASSNQGLGTEAFF.

This clone was seen only a few times. The V and J genes are TRBV6-5 and TRBJ2-7; the D is unclear. This CDR3 is built from 12 residues. In germline, CDR1 is MNHEY, CDR2 SVGAGI. The V gene lost 2 bases and the J gene lost 6 bases, with 8 bases spanning the gap. CDR3 residues: CASSYPAGEQYF. Written as DNA, the CDR3 is TGTGCCAGCAGTTACCCCGCCGGCGAGCAGTACTTC.

The genes are TRBV28 and TRBJ1-1; D unresolved. The CDR3 sequence is 14 residues long. CDR1 MDHEN and CDR2 SYDVKM come from the germline V gene. V lost 8 bases and J 2 bases, leaving 15 bases between the germline ends. The CDR3 here is CASRVPPTNTEAFF. The CDR3 region has the DNA TGTGCCAGCCGAGTGCCCCCCACCAACACTGAAGCTTTCTTT.

Only one count was recorded for this clone. J is TRBJ1-1 and V is TRBV27; perhaps TRBD1 as D (6 bases). Trimming took off 3 bases at V and 1 base at J, with 15 bases between the two ends. Germline V gives CDR1 MNHEY, CDR2 SMNVEV (reference sequence). This CDR3 contains 16 residues. CDR3 region: CASSFVPGAPNTEAFF. The CDR3 DNA is TGTGCCAGCAGTTTCGTCCCAGGGGCTCCGAACACTGAAGCTTTCTTT.

The chain joins TRBV6-5 to TRBJ1-1, with no clear D. The V gene's germline CDR1 is MNHEY and CDR2 SVGAGI. CDR3 length: 11 residues. V shed 2 bases and J shed 7 bases, with 5 bases lying between them. For the CDR3, the DNA is TGTGCCAGCAGTTACCGGGGTGAAGCTTTCTTT. Residues: CASSYRGEAFF.

J is TRBJ1-3 and V is TRBV18; 10 positions agree with TRBD1. V shed 5 bases, J shed 2 bases, and the junction held 6 bases outside the gene matches. The CDR3 runs to 16 residues. Germline lookup yields CDR1 KGHSH and CDR2 LQKENI. DNA of the CDR3: TGTGCCAGCTCAACGGGACAGGGGAGCGCTGGAAACACCATATATTTT. This translates into CASSTGQGSAGNTIYF.

This CDR3 is CASKSQGNYGYTF. The CDR3 coding sequence is TGTGCCAGCAAATCACAGGGGAACTATGGCTACACCTTC. The chain uses TRBV2 and TRBJ1-2; the match to TRBD1 covers 7 bases. CDR3 length: 13 residues. The germline CDR1 and CDR2 sequences are SNHLY and FYNNEI. V was clipped by 7 bases and J by 2 bases; unmatched bases: 4.

This clone turned up a few times. The V gene is TRBV19, the J gene TRBJ2-5; TRBD2 aligns across 12 bases. Looked up from germline, CDR1 is LNHDA and CDR2 is SQIVND (reference sequence). V was clipped by 4 bases and J by 5 bases; unmatched bases: 5. This CDR3 contains 15 residues. CDR3 DNA sequence: TGTGCCAGTAGTAAGACTAGCGGGAGTATGGAGACCCAGTACTTC. Translated, it gives CASSKTSGSMETQYF.

This clone was seen only once. The chain combines TRBV5-5 with TRBJ1-1; D perhaps matches TRBD1 (6 bases). The CDR3 is 15 residues long. Germline V gene sequence: CDR1 SGHKS, CDR2 YYEKEE (reference sequence). V dropped 0 bases and J dropped 3 bases, with 12 bases sitting between them. The CDR3: CASSLVFGGHTEAFF. The CDR3 region has the DNA TGTGCCAGCAGCTTGGTGTTCGGGGGGCACACTGAAGCTTTCTTT.